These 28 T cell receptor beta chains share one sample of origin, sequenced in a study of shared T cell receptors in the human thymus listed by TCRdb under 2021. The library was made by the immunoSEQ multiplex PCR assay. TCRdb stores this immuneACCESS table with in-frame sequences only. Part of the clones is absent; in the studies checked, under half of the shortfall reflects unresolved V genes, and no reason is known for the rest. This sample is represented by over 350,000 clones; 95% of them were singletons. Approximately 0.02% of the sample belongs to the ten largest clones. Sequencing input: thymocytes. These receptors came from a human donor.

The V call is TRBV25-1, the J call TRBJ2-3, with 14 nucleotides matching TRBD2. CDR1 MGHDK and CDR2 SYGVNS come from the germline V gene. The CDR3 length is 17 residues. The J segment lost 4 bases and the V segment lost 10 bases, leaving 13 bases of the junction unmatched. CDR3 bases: TGTGCCACCACCCTAGGGACTAGCGGGAGAAAGGCAGATACGCAGTATTTT. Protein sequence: CATTLGTSGRKADTQYF.

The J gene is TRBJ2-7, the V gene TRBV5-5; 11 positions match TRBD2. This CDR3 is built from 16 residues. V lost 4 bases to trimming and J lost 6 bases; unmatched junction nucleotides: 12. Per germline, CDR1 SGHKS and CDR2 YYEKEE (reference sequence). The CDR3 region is CASSVLAGGPPCEQYF. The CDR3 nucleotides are TGTGCCAGCAGCGTATTAGCGGGAGGGCCCCCGTGCGAGCAGTACTTC.

In nucleotides, the CDR3 is TGTGCCAGCAGTTGCCGCCAGCTCCAGGGGAACACTGAAGCTTTCTTT. Residues: CASSCRQLQGNTEAFF. The rearrangement uses TRBV27 and TRBJ1-1, with TRBD1 as a possible D gene (5 bases). Germline V CDR1 and CDR2: MNHEY, SMNVEV (reference sequence). The CDR3 loop spans 16 amino acids. Trimming removed 4 bases from V and 1 base from J, with 16 bases in between.

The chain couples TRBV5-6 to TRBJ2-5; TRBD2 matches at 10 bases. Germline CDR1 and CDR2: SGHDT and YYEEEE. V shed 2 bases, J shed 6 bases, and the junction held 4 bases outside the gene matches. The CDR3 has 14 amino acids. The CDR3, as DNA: TGTGCCAGCAGCTTTGGGACTAGCGTACAGACCCAGTACTTC. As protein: CASSFGTSVQTQYF.

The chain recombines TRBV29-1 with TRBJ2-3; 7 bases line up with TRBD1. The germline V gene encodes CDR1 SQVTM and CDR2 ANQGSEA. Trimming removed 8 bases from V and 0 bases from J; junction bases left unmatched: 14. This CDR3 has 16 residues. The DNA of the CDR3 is TGCAGCTCAATGAGGGGTCAGGGGGATAGCACAGATACGCAGTATTTT. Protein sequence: CSSMRGQGDSTDTQYF.

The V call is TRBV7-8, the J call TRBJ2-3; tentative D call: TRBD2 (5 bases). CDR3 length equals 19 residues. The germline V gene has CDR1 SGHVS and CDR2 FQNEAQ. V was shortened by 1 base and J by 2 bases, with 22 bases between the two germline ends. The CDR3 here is CASSLDIRLSRVHTDTQYF. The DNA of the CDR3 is TGTGCCAGCAGCTTAGATATCAGACTATCGAGGGTCCACACAGATACGCAGTATTTT.

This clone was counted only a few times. CDR3: CASSIRDRDFYGYTF. CDR3 nucleotides: TGTGCCAGCAGTATACGGGACAGGGACTTCTATGGCTACACCTTC. V gene TRBV27 combines with J gene TRBJ1-2; 9 nucleotides match TRBD1. Germline CDR1 and CDR2: MNHEY and SMNVEV (reference sequence). The CDR3 is 15 amino acids. Trimming took 5 bases from V and 4 from J; bases not matched to a gene: 8.

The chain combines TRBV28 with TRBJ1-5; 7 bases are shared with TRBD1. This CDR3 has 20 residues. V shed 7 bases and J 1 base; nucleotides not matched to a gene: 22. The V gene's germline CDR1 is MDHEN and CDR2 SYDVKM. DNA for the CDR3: TGTGCCAGCACCCCCCTTTTCCCGGGACAGAGGATAATCAGCAATCAGCCCCAGCATTTT. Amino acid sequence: CASTPLFPGQRIISNQPQHF.

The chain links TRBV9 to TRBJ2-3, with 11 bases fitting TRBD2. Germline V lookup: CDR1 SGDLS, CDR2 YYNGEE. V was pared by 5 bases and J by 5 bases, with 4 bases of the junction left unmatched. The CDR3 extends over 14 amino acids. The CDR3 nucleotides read TGTGCCAGCAGAAGGGGACTAGCGGAAGATACGCAGTATTTT. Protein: CASRRGLAEDTQYF. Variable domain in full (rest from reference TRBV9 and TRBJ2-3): DSGVTQTPKHLITATGQRVTLRCSPRSGDLSVYWYQQSLDQGLQFLIQYYNGEERAKGNILERFSAQQFPDLHSELNLSSLELGDSALYFCASRRGLAEDTQYFGPGTRLTVL.

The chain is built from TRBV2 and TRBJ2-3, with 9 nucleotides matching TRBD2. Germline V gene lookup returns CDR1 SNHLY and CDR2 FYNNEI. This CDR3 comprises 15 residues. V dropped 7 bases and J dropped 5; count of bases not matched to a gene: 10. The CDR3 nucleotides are TGTGCCAGCATCCGGATAGCGGGAGCCCAAGATACGCAGTATTTT. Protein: CASIRIAGAQDTQYF.

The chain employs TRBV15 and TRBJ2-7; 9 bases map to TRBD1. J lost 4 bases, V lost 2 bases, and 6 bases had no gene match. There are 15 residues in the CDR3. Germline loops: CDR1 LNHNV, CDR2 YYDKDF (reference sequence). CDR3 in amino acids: CATSRLTGQGYEQYF. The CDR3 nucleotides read TGTGCCACCAGCAGATTGACGGGACAGGGTTACGAGCAGTACTTC.

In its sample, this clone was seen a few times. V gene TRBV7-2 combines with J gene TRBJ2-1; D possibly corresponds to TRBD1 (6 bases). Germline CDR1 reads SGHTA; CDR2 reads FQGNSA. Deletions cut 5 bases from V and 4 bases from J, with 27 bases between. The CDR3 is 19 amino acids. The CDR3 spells CASSPCPRNGVGGYNEQFF. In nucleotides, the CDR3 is TGTGCCAGCAGCCCATGCCCGCGGAACGGGGTAGGGGGTTACAATGAGCAGTTCTTC.

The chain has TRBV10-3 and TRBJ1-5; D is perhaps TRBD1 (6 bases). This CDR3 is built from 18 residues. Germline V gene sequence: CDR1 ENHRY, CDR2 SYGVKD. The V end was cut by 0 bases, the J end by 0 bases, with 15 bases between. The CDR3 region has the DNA TGTGCCATCAGTGAGTCGGGGGCGAGGCCGTATAGCAATCAGCCCCAGCATTTT. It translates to CAISESGARPYSNQPQHF.

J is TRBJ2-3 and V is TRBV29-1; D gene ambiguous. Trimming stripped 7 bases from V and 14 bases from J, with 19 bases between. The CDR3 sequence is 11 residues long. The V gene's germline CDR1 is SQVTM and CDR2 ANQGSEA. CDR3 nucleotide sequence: TGCAGCGCTTGGGCCGTGACGGGTGGGTATTTT. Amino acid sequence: CSAWAVTGGYF.

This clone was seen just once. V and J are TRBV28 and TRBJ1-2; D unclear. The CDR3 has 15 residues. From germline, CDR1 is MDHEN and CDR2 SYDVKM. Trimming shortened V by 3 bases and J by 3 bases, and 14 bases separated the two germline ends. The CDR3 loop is CASSFTPVGDYGYTF. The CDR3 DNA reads TGTGCCAGCAGTTTCACGCCGGTTGGGGACTATGGCTACACCTTC.

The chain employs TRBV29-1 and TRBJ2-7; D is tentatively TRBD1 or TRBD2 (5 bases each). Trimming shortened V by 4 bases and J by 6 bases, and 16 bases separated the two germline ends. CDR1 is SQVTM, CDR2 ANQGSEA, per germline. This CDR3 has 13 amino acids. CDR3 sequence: CSVVERGEGEQYF. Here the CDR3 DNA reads TGCAGCGTTGTCGAAAGGGGCGAGGGCGAGCAGTACTTC.

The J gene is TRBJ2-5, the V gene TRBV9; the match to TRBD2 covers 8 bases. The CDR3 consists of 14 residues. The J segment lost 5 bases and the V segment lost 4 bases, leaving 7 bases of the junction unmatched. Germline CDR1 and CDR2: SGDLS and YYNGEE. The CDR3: CASSPGGRLETQYF. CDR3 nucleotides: TGTGCCAGCAGCCCAGGCGGGAGGTTGGAGACCCAGTACTTC.

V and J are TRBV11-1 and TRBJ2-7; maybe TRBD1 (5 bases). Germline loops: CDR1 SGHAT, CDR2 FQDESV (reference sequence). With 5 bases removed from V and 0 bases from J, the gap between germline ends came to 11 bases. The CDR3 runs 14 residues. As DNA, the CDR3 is TGTGCCAGCAGCCATGGGGCCAGCTCCTACGAGCAGTACTTC. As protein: CASSHGASSYEQYF. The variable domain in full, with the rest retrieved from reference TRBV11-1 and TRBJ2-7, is EAEVAQSPRYKITEKSQAVAFWCDPISGHATLYWYRQILGQGPELLVQFQDESVVDDSQLPKDRFSAERLKGVDSTLKIQPAELGDSAMYLCASSHGASSYEQYFGPGTRLTVT.

CDR3 amino acids: CASSLQIWGLLGETQYF. The CDR3 bases are TGTGCCAGCAGCTTACAAATCTGGGGGCTACTCGGAGAGACCCAGTACTTC. The V and J genes are TRBV5-4 and TRBJ2-5, with a weak D call TRBD1 (6 bases). With 2 bases removed from V and 4 bases from J, the gap between germline ends came to 21 bases. CDR1 and CDR2 (germline): SGHNT, YYREEE (reference sequence). CDR3 length equals 17 residues.

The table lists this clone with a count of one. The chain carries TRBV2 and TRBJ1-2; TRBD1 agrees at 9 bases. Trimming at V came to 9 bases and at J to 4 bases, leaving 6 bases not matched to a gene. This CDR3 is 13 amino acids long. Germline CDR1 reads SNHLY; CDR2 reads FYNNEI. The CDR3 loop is CARPGQGFYGYTF. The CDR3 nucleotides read TGTGCCAGGCCGGGACAGGGATTCTATGGCTACACCTTC.

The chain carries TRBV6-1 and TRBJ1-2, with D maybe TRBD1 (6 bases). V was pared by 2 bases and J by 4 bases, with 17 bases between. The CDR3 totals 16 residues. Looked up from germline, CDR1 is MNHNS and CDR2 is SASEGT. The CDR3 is CASSENAGGLGYGYTF. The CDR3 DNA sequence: TGTGCCAGCAGTGAAAATGCGGGGGGCCTCGGCTATGGCTACACCTTC.

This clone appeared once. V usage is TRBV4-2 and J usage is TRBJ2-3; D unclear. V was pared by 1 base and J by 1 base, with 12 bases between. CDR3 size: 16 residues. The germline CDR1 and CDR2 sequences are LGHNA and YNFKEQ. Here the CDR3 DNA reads TGTGCCAGCAGCCAAGGTCTAGGACGACGCACAGATACGCAGTATTTT. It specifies CASSQGLGRRTDTQYF.

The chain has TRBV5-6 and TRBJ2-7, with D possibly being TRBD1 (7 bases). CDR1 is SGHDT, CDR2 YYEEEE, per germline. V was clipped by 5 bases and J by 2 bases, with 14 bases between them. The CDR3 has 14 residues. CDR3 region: CASRRDRPAYEQYF. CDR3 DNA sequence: TGTGCCAGCAGGCGGGACAGACCTGCCTACGAGCAGTACTTC.

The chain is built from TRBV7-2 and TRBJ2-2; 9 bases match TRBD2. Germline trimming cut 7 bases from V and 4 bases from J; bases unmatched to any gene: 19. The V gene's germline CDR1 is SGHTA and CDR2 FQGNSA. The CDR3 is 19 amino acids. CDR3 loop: CASTEMGLAGLECTGELFF. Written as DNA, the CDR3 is TGTGCCAGCACCGAGATGGGGCTAGCGGGGCTAGAATGCACCGGGGAGCTGTTTTTT. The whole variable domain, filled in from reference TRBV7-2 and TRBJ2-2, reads GAGVSQSPSNKVTEKGKDVELRCDPISGHTALYWYRQSLGQGLEFLIYFQGNSAPDKSGLPSDRFSAERTGGSVSTLTIQRTQQEDSAVYLCASTEMGLAGLECTGELFFGEGSRLTVL.

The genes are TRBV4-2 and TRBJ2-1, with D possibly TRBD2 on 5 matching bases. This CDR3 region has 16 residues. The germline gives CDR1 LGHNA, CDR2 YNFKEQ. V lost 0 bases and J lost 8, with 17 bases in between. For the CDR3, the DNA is TGTGCCAGCAGCCAAGATTGCGCGGGTGGGGTTGATGAGCAGTTCTTC. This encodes CASSQDCAGGVDEQFF.

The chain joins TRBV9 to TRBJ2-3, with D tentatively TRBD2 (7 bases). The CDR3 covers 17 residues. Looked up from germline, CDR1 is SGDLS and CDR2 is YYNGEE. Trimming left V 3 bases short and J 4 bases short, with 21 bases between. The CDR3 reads CASSAIVGGAKADTQYF. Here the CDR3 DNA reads TGTGCCAGCAGCGCCATCGTGGGGGGGGCAAAGGCAGATACGCAGTATTTT.

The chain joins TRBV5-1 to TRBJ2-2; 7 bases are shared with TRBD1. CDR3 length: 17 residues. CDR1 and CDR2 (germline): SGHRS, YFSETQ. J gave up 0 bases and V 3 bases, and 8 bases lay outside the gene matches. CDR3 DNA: TGCGCCAGCAGCTCTAGGGCCGGGACAGCGAACACCGGGGAGCTGTTTTTT. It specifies CASSSRAGTANTGELFF.

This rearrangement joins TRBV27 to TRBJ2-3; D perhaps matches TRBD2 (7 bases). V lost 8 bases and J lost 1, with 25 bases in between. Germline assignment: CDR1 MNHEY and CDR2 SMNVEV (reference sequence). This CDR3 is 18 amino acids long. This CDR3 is CASSPSGGGRVGTDTQYF. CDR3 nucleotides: TGTGCCAGCTCGCCCTCTGGGGGCGGGAGAGTCGGCACAGATACGCAGTATTTT.